The 13 T cell receptor beta chains below were found in one sample sequenced in a study of immune aging and cytomegalovirus after organ transplant. These TCRs' antigens remain unknown. Cells were captured in microwells, and libraries were made with BD Rhapsody targeted mRNA and AbSeq chemistry. TCRdb passed the single-cell sequencing reads through MiXCR, listing each CDR3 protein once. The sample yields 20,000 to 25,000 distinct CDR3 sequences, roughly 36% seen once. Time point specified: five sample-tagged time points from pre-transplant (day -1) to day 368 post-transplant, pooled. Source: CMV peptide-activated CD4+ and CD8+ T cells sorted from blood, taken at five time points, pooled. Stated subset: sorted CD8+CD137+ and CD4+CD154+ T cells after 11 to 13 h CMV IE-1 peptide stimulation. All receptors come from a female donor who had a heart transplant and CMV viremia.

V and J are TRBV12-3 or TRBV12-4 and TRBJ1-1, with D hard to call. CDR3 length: 13 amino acids. Trimming cost V 3 bases and J 3 bases, with 8 bases left between them. CDR3 sequence reads: CASSFSRDTEAFF. The CDR3 coding sequence is TGTGCCAGCAGTTTTTCGAGGGACACTGAAGCTTTCTTT.

The CDR3 DNA follows: TGCAGTGCTAGCACAGACAGGGACACTGAAGCTTTCTTT. Its translation: CSASTDRDTEAFF. The V call is TRBV20-1, the J call TRBJ1-1, with 7 bases aligning to TRBD1. V was pared by 3 bases and J by 3 bases, with 4 bases of the junction left unmatched. In germline, CDR1 is DFQATT, CDR2 SNEGSKA (reference sequence). This CDR3 has 13 residues.

This chain links TRBV5-1 with TRBJ2-3; TRBD1 matches 7 bases. V gave up 5 bases and J gave up 4 bases; unmatched junction bases: 10. Germline assignment: CDR1 SGHRS and CDR2 YFSETQ. CDR3 length: 15 residues. The CDR3 region is CASRRDSRGADTQYF. CDR3 coding DNA: TGCGCCAGCAGACGGGACAGCCGCGGAGCAGATACGCAGTATTTT.

This clonotype occurred many times. This sequence joins TRBV19 and TRBJ1-1, with D tentatively TRBD1 (6 bases). V was pared by 5 bases and J by 0 bases, with 13 bases between. The CDR3 loop spans 15 amino acids. The germline V gene encodes CDR1 LNHDA and CDR2 SQIVND (reference sequence). The CDR3 protein is CASSSTGTLNTEAFF. The CDR3 nucleotides read TGTGCCAGTAGTTCGACAGGAACTTTGAACACTGAAGCTTTCTTT.

Concerning this clonotype itself: Compared with germline, one end of the junction differs, possibly owing to a read error. The chain is built from TRBV14 and TRBJ2-3; no clear D. The CDR3 length is 14 residues. The germline CDR1 and CDR2 sequences are SGHDN and FVKESK. The CDR3 coding sequence is TGTGCCAGCAGCCAGGACGAATCCGCAGATACACAGTATTTT. Translation: CASSQDESADTQYF.

This clonotype was detected a few times. The missing conserved phenylalanine or tryptophan at the end of this CDR3 makes a read error likely. The chain is built from TRBV6-6 and TRBJ1-4; D might be TRBD1 (5 bases). The CDR3 is made up of 15 amino acids. Trimming pared 2 bases from V and 0 bases from J, leaving 7 bases between. In germline, CDR1 is MNHNY, CDR2 SVGAGI (reference sequence). CDR3 residues: CASSYGGATNEKLFI. The CDR3 region has the DNA TGTGCCAGCAGTTACGGGGGGGCAACTAATGAAAAACTGTTTATT.

This clonotype is judged medium-sized. The J gene is TRBJ1-4, the V gene TRBV20-1, with 8 bases that match TRBD1. The J segment lost 3 bases and the V segment lost 2 bases, leaving 8 bases of the junction unmatched. The CDR3 consists of 16 residues. In germline, CDR1 is DFQATT, CDR2 SNEGSKA (reference sequence). The CDR3 DNA reads as TGCAGTGCTAGACCACTGACAGGGGCCCCTAATGAAAAACTGTTTTTT. It translates to CSARPLTGAPNEKLFF.

The chain is built from TRBV20-1 and TRBJ2-1, with 8 bases lining up with TRBD2. The CDR3 has 14 amino acids. Germline CDR1 and CDR2: DFQATT and SNEGSKA (reference sequence). J was trimmed by 4 bases and V by 5 bases; bases with no gene match: 7. CDR3 sequence (DNA): TGCAGTGCTGCAAGCGGGAGCAGATACAATGAGCAGTTCTTC. This translates into CSAASGSRYNEQFF.

The rearrangement joins TRBV24-1 to TRBJ2-3; 10 bases line up with TRBD1. The ends lost 3 bases at V and 6 bases at J; junction bases unmatched: 8. CDR3 size: 16 residues. Germline loops: CDR1 KGHDR, CDR2 SFDVKD. As DNA, the CDR3 is TGTGCCACCAGTGATCCGGGACAGGGGCCGGGGGATACGCAGTATTTT. It specifies CATSDPGQGPGDTQYF.

The V call is TRBV30, the J call TRBJ2-2; 7 bases map to TRBD1. This CDR3 region has 13 residues. CDR1 and CDR2 from the germline V gene are GTSNPN and SVGIG (reference sequence). V lost 2 bases and J lost 5; bases outside the gene matches: 2. Here the CDR3 DNA reads TGTGCCTGGAGTTACAGGGGAACCGGGGAGCTGTTTTTT. Translating it yields CAWSYRGTGELFF.

This clonotype was recorded at least ten times. The V and J genes are TRBV28 and TRBJ2-3; 7 nucleotides match TRBD2. J lost 4 bases, V lost 7 bases, and 11 bases had no gene match. CDR3 length: 15 amino acids. Germline CDR1 reads MDHEN; CDR2 reads SYDVKM. The CDR3 spells CASIEGGPFADTQYF. The DNA of the CDR3 is TGTGCCAGCATTGAGGGAGGGCCCTTCGCAGATACGCAGTATTTT.

This clonotype is medium-sized (0.01 to 0.1%). The genes are TRBV28 and TRBJ1-1; 8 bases line up with TRBD1. J lost 1 base, V lost 4 bases, and 5 bases had no gene match. Germline V CDR1 and CDR2: MDHEN, SYDVKM. CDR3 length equals 15 residues. The CDR3 DNA sequence: TGTGCCAGCAGTTCAACAGGGGGAAGGAACACTGAAGCTTTCTTT. This translates into CASSSTGGRNTEAFF. The complete variable domain, with remaining parts taken from reference TRBV28 and TRBJ1-1, reads DVKVTQSSRYLVKRTGEKVFLECVQDMDHENMFWYRQDPGLGLRLIYFSYDVKMKEKGDIPEGYSVSREKKERFSLILESASTNQTSMYLCASSSTGGRNTEAFFGQGTRLTVV.

This CDR3 reads CASTPGGVYNEQFF. DNA of the CDR3: TGTGCCAGCACCCCCGGCGGTGTTTACAATGAGCAGTTCTTC. The rearrangement uses TRBV27 and TRBJ2-1; D remains unclear. This CDR3 contains 14 residues. Trimming took 7 bases from V and 4 from J, leaving 14 bases between them. Germline V gene sequence: CDR1 MNHEY, CDR2 SMNVEV (reference sequence).